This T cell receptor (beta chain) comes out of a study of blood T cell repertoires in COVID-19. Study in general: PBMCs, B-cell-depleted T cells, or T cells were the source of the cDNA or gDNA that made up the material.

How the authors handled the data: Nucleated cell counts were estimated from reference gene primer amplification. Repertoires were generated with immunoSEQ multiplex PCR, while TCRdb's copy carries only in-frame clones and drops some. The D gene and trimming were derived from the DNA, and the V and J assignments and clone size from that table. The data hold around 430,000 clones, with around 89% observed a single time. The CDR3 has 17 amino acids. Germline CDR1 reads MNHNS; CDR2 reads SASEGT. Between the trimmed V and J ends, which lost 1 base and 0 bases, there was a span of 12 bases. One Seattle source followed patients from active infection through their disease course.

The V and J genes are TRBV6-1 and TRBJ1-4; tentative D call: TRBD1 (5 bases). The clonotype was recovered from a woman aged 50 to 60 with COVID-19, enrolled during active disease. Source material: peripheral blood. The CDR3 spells CASSEVATASTNEKLFF. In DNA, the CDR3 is TGTGCCAGCAGTGAAGTCGCGACAGCCTCAACTAATGAAAAACTGTTTTTT.